This T cell receptor (beta chain) stems from a study of blood T cell repertoires in COVID-19. About the study: COVID-19 samples from acute and convalescent phases originated in the United States, Italy and Spain. From T cells, B-cell-depleted T cells, or PBMCs came the material, which was cDNA or gDNA.

CDR3 size: 13 residues. Germline V gene data show CDR1 as MDHEN and CDR2 as SYDVKM. V was cut by 3 bases and J by 6 bases, with 11 bases left in between. Original analysis: It was from reference gene primer amplification that nucleated cell counts were estimated. Only in-frame clones appear in the TCRdb table, and some are missing; sequencing was by immunoSEQ multiplex PCR. From that table come the V and J calls and clone size; the DNA was used to work out D and trimming. The sample consists of 45,000 to 50,000 clones, 82% of them appearing once. The clonotype was recovered from a man aged 35-49 years with acute or convalescent COVID-19. Sequencing was carried out using peripheral blood. This chain uses TRBV28 with TRBJ1-1; D unclear. The DNA for the CDR3 is TGTGCCAGCAGTTTCGGTGTTTTGGCTGAAGCTTTCTTT. Protein: CASSFGVLAEAFF.